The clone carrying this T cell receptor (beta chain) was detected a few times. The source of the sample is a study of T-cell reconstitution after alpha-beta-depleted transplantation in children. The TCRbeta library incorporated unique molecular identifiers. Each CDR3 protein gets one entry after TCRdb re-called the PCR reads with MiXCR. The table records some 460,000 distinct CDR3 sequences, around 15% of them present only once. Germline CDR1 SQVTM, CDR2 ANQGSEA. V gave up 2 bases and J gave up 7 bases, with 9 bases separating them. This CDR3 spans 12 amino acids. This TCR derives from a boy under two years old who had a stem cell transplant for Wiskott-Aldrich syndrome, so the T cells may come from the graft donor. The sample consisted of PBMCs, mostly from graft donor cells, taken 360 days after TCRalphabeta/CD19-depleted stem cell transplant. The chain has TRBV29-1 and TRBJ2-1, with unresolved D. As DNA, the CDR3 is TGCAGCGTTGAATGGCAGCGTAATGAGCAGTTCTTC. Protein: CSVEWQRNEQFF.